Reported below is one TCR beta chain. No cognate antigen has been identified for it. The input lacks base qualities; no much larger clone sits a single base away. The cohort comprised some 730 healthy bone marrow donors. At the time of sampling, every cohort member was nominally healthy, though immune exposures that went unrecorded were likely present. The donor tested CMV seropositive and was one of the 289 seropositive cohort members. Each donor provided a peripheral blood sample, and peripheral blood mononuclear cells were used for TCR beta sequencing. The Qiagen DNeasy Blood Extraction Kit was used to extract genomic DNA from the blood cell samples. The sample originates from a study of cytomegalovirus exposure and HLA in healthy donors (TCRdb year 2017). In terms of the full investigation: An earlier analysis of approximately 600 of the donors reported 250 to 300 Gb of sequence data and 117 million unique TCR beta sequences from roughly 180 million T cells. About five DR-DQ haplotypes were treated as single units for association and clustering because of strong linkage in the cohort. On average, about 240,000 unique TCR beta nucleotide sequences were sequenced per donor among more than 350 genotyped donors of the cohort, with 15% to 20% of those sequences being non-productive. A later analysis re-analyzed previously published TCR beta repertoires from 600 to 850 donors and added high-resolution HLA genotyping to study TCR occurrence patterns. Donor age, sex, ethnicity and CMV serostatus were compiled alongside the repertoire data. The number of donors typed differed by locus, with roughly 629-640 for A, B, C, DRB1 and DQB1, 522 for DQA1, about 610 for DPA1, and 400 to 490 for DPB1. HLA typing covered class I and class II loci at four-digit resolution. Along with the approximately 620-subject first cohort, a separate validation cohort of some 130 different subjects was used. Of the roughly 400 genotyped donors, approximately 83% fell in the genetic ancestry cluster associated with self-reported Caucasian donors. High-throughput TCR immunosequencing, statistical association of individual TCRs with disease status, and machine learning were combined to predict cytomegalovirus infection status. Genome-wide SNP genotypes for about 60% of the 666 donors were used in a later genetic analysis, which treated that subset as a discovery cohort. An early release covering approximately 600 HLA-typed donors comprised approximately 290 gigabases of sequencing data and around 80 million unique TCR sequences. Rather than using new phenotypic data, the later analysis identified candidate immune exposures from TCR beta sequences and from how often those sequences occurred across donors. The study used immunosequencing to profile the T cell repertoires of approximately 690 subjects and linked those repertoires to cytomegalovirus serostatus. All discovery cohort repertoires had been generated on a single sequencing platform. In an earlier analysis of a few hundred of the donors, high-throughput TCR beta sequencing was used to judge whether each TCR beta V gene segment behaved as functional or pseudogenic. The study aimed to test whether signatures of past pathogen exposure could be identified by cataloging public T cell receptors. General study outcomes and caveats: Because HLA typing was missing for some donors at each locus, association tests included only the typed subset. The study gave a list of about 170 TCR beta chains associated with cytomegalovirus. According to the authors, the approach could potentially be generalized to other disease states and immunological phenotypes. When HLA alleles, especially DR and DQ, strongly co-occurred, attributing TCR associations to individual alleles was difficult. Several of the top co-occurrence clusters appeared to be linked to parvovirus B19, influenza, CMV and Epstein-Barr virus, according to a later analysis. In vitro tests confirmed that a few of the cytomegalovirus-associated TCR beta chains recognize cytomegalovirus antigens. Most TCR sequences were seen in very few donors, while some public TCRs were found in many individuals. This cohort had only TCR beta chains sequenced, and the lack of alpha or paired-chain data limited which features could be detected. In a later genetic analysis, fewer N-insertions in productive TCRs were reported among donors in an Asian-associated ancestry cluster than the approximately 630-donor mean. Broadly in line with IMGT annotations, most TCR beta V segments showed up in productive rearrangements about 87% or about 30% of the time in an earlier analysis of around 550 of the donors. Approximately 18 rarely observed V segments, including chromosome 9 orphons, were excluded from the earlier analysis of several hundred of the donors because counts were too low. Roughly uniform sequencing depth across donors was assumed in presence/absence analyses, although this assumption may not hold. Correlated functional status among segregating V segments might be attributable to linkage disequilibrium, but an unknown experimental factor could not be ruled out. According to a later analysis, TCR association rates differed among HLA loci, with DRB1 alleles showing the most associated TCRs and HLA-C alleles showing the fewest. Some IMGT-functional V segments, including TRBV6-2 and TRBV6-3, could not be distinguished by the 87-base-pair reads and were therefore excluded. Specific HLA alleles were associated with 16,951 TCR beta sequences at a false discovery rate of 0.05 in a later analysis. A later analysis found that most CMV-associated TCR beta chains appeared HLA-restricted, with HLA associations seemingly driven largely by CMV exposure. The sequencing pipeline was judged likely to have produced a cluster of highly shared sequence variants as a technical artifact. V-gene and J-gene trimming of TCR beta chains was associated with a missense DCLRE1C variant in a later genetic analysis, and the association was replicated in an independent cohort. A further reported finding was that TCR beta sequences accurately predicted the HLA-A and HLA-B alleles for most subjects in the first cohort. Immune exposure information for the cohort was limited to CMV serostatus. Cytomegalovirus status was reported to be diagnosed by the classifier with high specificity and sensitivity in both the original and validation cohorts. A later analysis found that HLA-associated TCR beta chains were more clonally expanded and had lower generation probabilities than equally common non-associated chains.

To prepare the library, the immunoSEQ multiplex PCR assay was applied. For the multiplex PCR, a mixture combining 60 forward primers for TCR Vbeta segments and 13 reverse primers for TCR Jbeta segments was used. Amplification of the CDR3 region of rearranged TCR beta genes was performed with a multiplex PCR assay on genomic DNA. Amplified TCR beta libraries were sequenced as 87-base-pair reads on the Illumina HiSeq System. In the authors' own workflow: In a later analysis, 70 million to 95 million unique TCR beta chains were counted across the roughly 670 repertoires, and roughly 11 million of these chains were shared by at least two donors. To remove PCR and sequencing errors, raw reads were error-corrected and collapsed into unique sequences using a nearest-neighbor algorithm that merged closely related sequences. To assign V, D and J gene segments, CDR3 sequences were aligned to IMGT reference sequences. Each retained sequence needed at least a six-nucleotide match to both a V gene segment and a J gene segment. A rearrangement counted as productive if the CDR3 had no stop codons and remained in frame with V and J, and every other rearrangement counted as non-productive. Following IMGT convention, CDR3 was defined as the stretch from the second conserved V-encoded cysteine up to the conserved J-encoded phenylalanine. Sequences without an unambiguous match to a single V gene segment were excluded from the earlier analysis of 500 to 700 of the donors. An earlier analysis of several hundred of the donors called V segments functional above 56.7% productive rearrangements and segregating when the between-donor standard deviation exceeded 5%. A statistical classification framework was developed to diagnose cytomegalovirus status using the catalog of TCR beta chain sequences. In a later analysis, V and J genes were assigned by comparing TCR nucleotide sequences against IMGT/GENE-DB human TR gene sequences. The TCRdist pipeline was used in a later analysis to assign CDR3 sequences and most-parsimonious VDJ recombination scenarios. In a later analysis, every TCR beta chain was defined by the combination of its CDR3 amino acid sequence and its V-gene family, and reads without a unique V-gene family were dropped. As a way to deal with suspected cross-contamination and a sequencing artifact, a later analysis dropped hundreds of nucleotide sequences that were highly shared and had low generation probability. In a later analysis, a clonal expansion index for each public chain was calculated from normalized within-repertoire ranks of inferred template counts. A later analysis computed generation probabilities with a VDJ recombination model fitted to out-of-frame rearrangements, and checked the results against IGoR. A later analysis scored TCR-TCR, TCR-HLA and TCR-CMV co-occurrence with hypergeometric tests, applying a repertoire-size bias correction to TCR pairs. In a later analysis, false discovery rates were estimated by permuting HLA or CMV assignments 20 times. A later analysis grouped co-occurring TCRs with DBSCAN, adding TCRdist sequence similarity when clustering within HLA-allele-positive subsets. Repertoires with fewer than 30,000 or more than 120,000 public chains were left out of co-occurrence clustering, as were a few repertoires with anomalous nucleotide sharing. TCRdb retrieved this table from immuneACCESS and kept in-frame rearrangements only. Not all clones are present; in checked studies, unresolved V genes account for under half, and no reason is known for the remainder. The DNA was the basis for D and trimming; V, J and clone size are from that table. For this sample the table gives under 200,000 clones, of which 70% to 85% were detected only once. The ten largest clonotypes hold 3.4% of the sample.

The germline V gene (reference sequence) gives CDR1 as MNHNY and CDR2 as SVGAGI. The CDR3 measures 12 amino acids from cysteine to phenylalanine. Of the read, only the CDR3 DNA is kept; its 36 bases are in frame from base 1. V is shortened by 6 bases, J by 5 bases, and the region joining them spans 5 bases. The V and J genes are TRBV6-6 and TRBJ1-6; the D gene assignment is ambiguous. Sequenced material: PBMCs. The sequence was collected from a man aged 35 to 55 in good health and CMV-seropositive. The CDR3 protein sequence reads: CASSPHNSPLHF. The DNA sequence is as follows: TGTGCCAGCAGCCCTCATAATTCACCCCTCCACTTT.